This passage covers 21 T cell receptor beta chains from one sample sequenced in a study of blood T cell repertoires in COVID-19. Measured with immunoSEQ multiplex PCR; TCRdb has only the in-frame clones, and not every one. Of a few hundred thousand clones listed, over 75% are singletons. Sequencing was done on a sample of peripheral blood. These receptors originate from a human donor in a cohort sampled during active COVID-19.

In DNA form, the CDR3 reads TGTGCCAGCAGTGACTCATCCGGGACAGATTTCTACGAGCAGTACTTC. Translation: CASSDSSGTDFYEQYF. This chain links TRBV25-1 with TRBJ2-7; 7 bases are shared with TRBD1. The CDR3 is 16 amino acids. Germline trimming cut 3 bases from V and 3 bases from J; bases unmatched to any gene: 11. Germline V gene lookup returns CDR1 MGHDK and CDR2 SYGVNS.

This clone was picked up one time. J is TRBJ2-7 and V is TRBV19; 9 bases are a match to TRBD2. The CDR3 contains 18 residues. CDR1 is LNHDA and CDR2 is SQIVND in the germline V gene (reference sequence). The V and J ends lost 3 bases and 2 bases, in that order; junction bases with no gene match: 14. The chain's CDR3 is CASSIRLAAATRPYEQYF. The CDR3 bases are TGTGCCAGTAGTATCCGACTAGCGGCCGCCACCCGTCCCTACGAGCAGTACTTC.

J is TRBJ1-1 and V is TRBV11-3, with D perhaps matching TRBD1 (5 bases). Trimming took 2 bases from V and 3 from J, leaving 7 bases between them. The CDR3 totals 13 residues. CDR1 and CDR2 from the germline V gene are SGHNT and YENEEA. CDR3 protein: CASSLFRDTEAFF. The CDR3 DNA follows: TGTGCCAGCAGCTTATTCAGGGACACTGAAGCTTTCTTT. Full variable domain (remainder filled in from reference TRBV11-3 and TRBJ1-1): EAGVVQSPRYKIIEKKQPVAFWCNPISGHNTLYWYLQNLGQGPELLIRYENEEAVDDSQLPKDRFSAERLKGVDSTLKIQPAELGDSAVYLCASSLFRDTEAFFGQGTRLTVV.

The CDR3 region has the DNA TGTGCCAGCAGCACACTCCGGACAGACCAAGAGACCCAGTACTTC. Its protein product is CASSTLRTDQETQYF. This chain uses TRBV7-9 with TRBJ2-5, with TRBD1 as a possible D gene (6 bases). With 5 bases removed from V and 0 bases from J, the gap between germline ends came to 13 bases. The CDR3 is 15 residues long. Per the germline V gene, CDR1 is SEHNR and CDR2 is FQNEAQ (reference sequence).

This clone was seen a few times. The chain uses TRBV7-9 and TRBJ2-6; D gene unclear. Germline lookup yields CDR1 SEHNR and CDR2 FQNEAQ (reference sequence). V was pared by 4 bases and J by 0 bases, with 7 bases between. The CDR3 runs to 15 residues. CDR3 region: CASSSLSSGANVLTF. DNA of the CDR3: TGTGCCAGCAGCTCCCTGAGCTCTGGGGCCAACGTCCTGACTTTC.

The chain joins TRBV28 to TRBJ1-4; 9 bases fit TRBD1. Germline V gene sequence: CDR1 MDHEN, CDR2 SYDVKM. The CDR3 loop spans 16 amino acids. V lost 4 bases, J lost 7 bases, and 10 bases stayed unmatched. CDR3 sequence: CASSSHRGLGVEKLFF. The CDR3 DNA reads TGTGCCAGCAGTTCACACAGGGGGCTCGGGGTTGAAAAACTGTTTTTT.

This clone was counted once. This chain connects TRBV11-2 to TRBJ2-7; 10 nucleotides match TRBD2. The CDR3 spans 15 residues. The germline V gene encodes CDR1 SGHAT and CDR2 FQNNGV. The J segment lost 4 bases and the V segment lost 2 bases, leaving 5 bases of the junction unmatched. Here the CDR3 reads CASSLRAGGLYEQYF. CDR3 DNA: TGTGCCAGCAGCTTAAGAGCGGGAGGGTTATACGAGCAGTACTTC.

This chain links TRBV9 with TRBJ1-2; the D is unclear. The CDR3 is made up of 11 amino acids. Trimming pared 4 bases from V and 7 bases from J, leaving 8 bases between. CDR1 and CDR2 (germline): SGDLS, YYNGEE. The CDR3 DNA reads TGTGCCAGCAGCCCCGTGGCTGGCTACACCTTC. Amino acid sequence: CASSPVAGYTF.

This chain uses TRBV30 with TRBJ1-1; possible D gene TRBD1, 5 bases. This CDR3 has 14 residues. The V end was cut by 1 base, the J end by 2 bases, with 11 bases between. Germline assignment: CDR1 GTSNPN and CDR2 SVGIG (reference sequence). The CDR3 coding sequence is TGTGCCTGGAGTGCGGGGGGGGGAAACACTGAAGCTTTCTTT. It is translated as CAWSAGGGNTEAFF. Full variable domain (remainder filled in from reference TRBV30 and TRBJ1-1): SQTIHQWPATLVQPVGSPLSLECTVEGTSNPNLYWYRQAAGRGLQLLFYSVGIGQISSEVPQNLSASRPQDRQFILSSKKLLLSDSGFYLCAWSAGGGNTEAFFGQGTRLTVV.

V is TRBV28 and J is TRBJ1-1, with D tentatively TRBD1 (6 bases). Germline-derived CDR1 and CDR2 are MDHEN and SYDVKM. The CDR3 sequence is 14 residues long. The V and J ends lost 6 bases and 3 bases respectively, with 14 bases between them. The CDR3 region is CASRTTGRYTEAFF. The CDR3 nucleotides are TGTGCCAGCAGAACAACAGGGCGGTACACTGAAGCTTTCTTT.

The V call is TRBV6-5, the J call TRBJ1-2, with D possibly matching TRBD1 (5 bases). The V end lost 4 bases, the J end lost 2 bases, and 5 bases lay between the germline ends. From germline, CDR1 is MNHEY and CDR2 SVGAGI. The CDR3 extends over 12 amino acids. CDR3: CASSSGNYGYTF. In nucleotides, the CDR3 is TGTGCCAGCAGTTCAGGGAACTATGGCTACACCTTC.

This sequence joins TRBV6-2 or TRBV6-3 and TRBJ2-5, with D perhaps TRBD1 (5 bases). The germline CDR1 and CDR2 sequences are MNHEY and SVGEGT. V was clipped by 2 bases and J by 5 bases, with 18 bases between them. The CDR3 spans 16 residues. CDR3: CASSYATGSVGETQYF. In nucleotides, the CDR3 is TGTGCCAGCAGTTACGCCACAGGATCGGTAGGGGAGACCCAGTACTTC.

This clone was seen just once. The chain combines TRBV28 with TRBJ1-6; D unresolved. The V end was cut by 2 bases, the J end by 6 bases, with 8 bases between. The CDR3 covers 14 residues. From germline, CDR1 is MDHEN and CDR2 SYDVKM. CDR3 nucleotides: TGTGCCAGCAGTTTAGGCCGAGGTAATTCACCCCTCCACTTT. Protein: CASSLGRGNSPLHF. The full variable domain, rest sourced from reference TRBV28 and TRBJ1-6, is DVKVTQSSRYLVKRTGEKVFLECVQDMDHENMFWYRQDPGLGLRLIYFSYDVKMKEKGDIPEGYSVSREKKERFSLILESASTNQTSMYLCASSLGRGNSPLHFGNGTRLTVT.

This clone was observed a single time. This rearrangement joins TRBV27 to TRBJ2-7; D may be TRBD1 (5 bases). Looked up from germline, CDR1 is MNHEY and CDR2 is SMNVEV (reference sequence). This CDR3 region has 12 residues. The germline V and J ends were trimmed by 5 bases and 2 bases, with 7 bases remaining between them. The CDR3 nucleotides read TGTGCCAGCAGTGACAGAACCTACGAGCAGTACTTC. This gives the protein CASSDRTYEQYF.

V usage is TRBV6-5 and J usage is TRBJ1-1, with D maybe TRBD1 (6 bases). Trimming stripped 7 bases from V and 10 bases from J, with 19 bases between. Looked up from germline, CDR1 is MNHEY and CDR2 is SVGAGI. This CDR3 spans 13 amino acids. The CDR3 coding sequence is TGTGCCAGCATCCAAGGGGGGGCCCTAGGAGCTTTCTTT. Protein: CASIQGGALGAFF.

The J gene is TRBJ2-7, the V gene TRBV3-1 (or the pseudogene TRBV3-2); TRBD2 is a possible D gene (6 bases). The germline V gene has CDR1 LGHDT and CDR2 YNNKEL (reference sequence). The CDR3 sequence is 15 residues long. Deletions cut 2 bases from V and 3 bases from J, with 14 bases between. The CDR3 region is CASSQHQEGNYEQYF. CDR3 coding DNA: TGTGCCAGCAGCCAACATCAGGAGGGCAACTACGAGCAGTACTTC.

This clone was recorded a few times. The V gene is TRBV6-5, the J gene TRBJ1-2; unclear D gene. The V and J ends lost 0 bases and 8 bases respectively, with 10 bases between them. CDR3 length equals 13 residues. The germline V gene encodes CDR1 MNHEY and CDR2 SVGAGI. The CDR3 spells CASSYSRFIGYTF. DNA for the CDR3: TGTGCCAGCAGTTACTCGAGGTTTATCGGCTACACCTTC.

The genes are TRBV28 and TRBJ2-5; TRBD2 might be the D (6 bases). The CDR3 contains 14 residues. Trimming stripped 3 bases from V and 2 bases from J, with 10 bases between. Germline values: CDR1 MDHEN, CDR2 SYDVKM. Here the CDR3 reads CASSFVSGQETQYF. The CDR3 DNA is TGTGCCAGCAGTTTCGTTAGCGGTCAAGAGACCCAGTACTTC. The variable domain in full, with the rest retrieved from reference TRBV28 and TRBJ2-5, is DVKVTQSSRYLVKRTGEKVFLECVQDMDHENMFWYRQDPGLGLRLIYFSYDVKMKEKGDIPEGYSVSREKKERFSLILESASTNQTSMYLCASSFVSGQETQYFGPGTRLLVL.

In DNA, the CDR3 is TGTGCCAGCAGCGCACTTGGGGCATCGGGCGAGCAGTACTTC. It specifies CASSALGASGEQYF. The rearrangement uses TRBV9 and TRBJ2-7; D possibly corresponds to TRBD1 (5 bases). V gave up 3 bases and J gave up 6 bases, with 16 bases separating them. The CDR3 totals 14 residues. CDR1 and CDR2 from the germline V gene are SGDLS and YYNGEE.

This chain joins TRBV28 and TRBJ2-7; maybe TRBD2 (6 bases). Trimming took 6 bases from V and 2 from J, leaving 20 bases between them. This CDR3 has 16 residues. CDR1 is MDHEN, CDR2 SYDVKM, per germline. CDR3 sequence: CASSQVWRDQTYEQYF. CDR3 nucleotides: TGTGCCAGCAGCCAGGTCTGGAGGGACCAGACCTACGAGCAGTACTTC. Full variable domain (remainder filled in from reference TRBV28 and TRBJ2-7): DVKVTQSSRYLVKRTGEKVFLECVQDMDHENMFWYRQDPGLGLRLIYFSYDVKMKEKGDIPEGYSVSREKKERFSLILESASTNQTSMYLCASSQVWRDQTYEQYFGPGTRLTVT.

The chain joins TRBV6-6 to TRBJ1-2, with D maybe TRBD1 (6 bases). The germline V gene encodes CDR1 MNHNY and CDR2 SVGAGI (reference sequence). The CDR3 totals 14 residues. Trimming shortened V by 0 bases and J by 8 bases, and 13 bases separated the two germline ends. In nucleotides, the CDR3 is TGTGCCAGCAGTTACTCGCGGGGGGCGGAGGGCTACACCTTC. Protein: CASSYSRGAEGYTF.